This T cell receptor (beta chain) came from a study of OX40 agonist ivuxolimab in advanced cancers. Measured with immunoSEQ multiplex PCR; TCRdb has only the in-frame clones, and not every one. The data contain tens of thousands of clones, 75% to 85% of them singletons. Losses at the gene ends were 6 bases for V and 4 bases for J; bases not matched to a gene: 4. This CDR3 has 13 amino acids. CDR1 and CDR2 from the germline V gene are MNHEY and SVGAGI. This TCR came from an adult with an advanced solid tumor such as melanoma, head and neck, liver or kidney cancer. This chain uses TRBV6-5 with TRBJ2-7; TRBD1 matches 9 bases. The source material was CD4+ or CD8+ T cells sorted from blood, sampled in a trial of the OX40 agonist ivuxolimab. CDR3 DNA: TGTGCCAGCAGAGGGACAGGGCGTTACGAGCAGTACTTC. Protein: CASRGTGRYEQYF.